This T cell receptor beta chain was recovered during a study of shared clonotypes between healthy human individuals. The assay ran at deep level. TCRdb's copy holds only in-frame clones and misses some; the assay was immunoSEQ multiplex PCR. In the table there are millions of clones, approximately 94% of which are singletons. In the case of this clone: Its antigen is still unknown.

Points from the study as a whole: Only blood was sampled, and tissue TCR repertoires likely differ from blood ones. Rarefaction showed sorted-subset sequencing was incomplete despite large depth. Naive CD4 clonotypes overlapped across a handful of donors at about 5%.

This CDR3 has 13 amino acids. Trimming cost V 2 bases and J 3 bases, with 8 bases left between them. Germline-derived CDR1 and CDR2 are SGHAT and FQNNGV. The sequencing input was naive CD4+ T cells sorted from blood. The subset here: CD45RA+ positively selected. The chain employs TRBV11-2 and TRBJ2-7; D is unresolved. The sequence came from a man between 18 and 29 years old in good health. The CDR3 here is CASSLFPNYEQYF. CDR3 bases: TGTGCCAGCAGCTTATTCCCTAACTACGAGCAGTACTTC.